The sequence of this TCR beta chain was determined in a study of OX40 agonist ivuxolimab in advanced cancers. Collection of blood occurred at baseline, at cycle 4 day 1, and at cycle 7 day 1. This table comes from immunoSEQ multiplex PCR, and its TCRdb copy is limited to in-frame clones, with some not included. The table includes 75,000 to 100,000 clones, around 80% detected once. Germline values: CDR1 SGHRS, CDR2 YFSETQ. The CDR3 has 15 residues. V was clipped by 0 bases and J by 2 bases; unmatched bases: 2. The sample consisted of CD4+ or CD8+ T cells sorted from blood, taken in a trial of the OX40 agonist ivuxolimab. This sequence joins TRBV5-1 and TRBJ2-1; 7 positions agree with TRBD2. The clonotype comes from an adult with an advanced solid tumor such as melanoma, head and neck, liver or kidney cancer. The CDR3 here is CASSLGGRAYNEQFF. The DNA of the CDR3 is TGCGCCAGCAGCTTGGGTGGGAGGGCCTACAATGAGCAGTTCTTC.